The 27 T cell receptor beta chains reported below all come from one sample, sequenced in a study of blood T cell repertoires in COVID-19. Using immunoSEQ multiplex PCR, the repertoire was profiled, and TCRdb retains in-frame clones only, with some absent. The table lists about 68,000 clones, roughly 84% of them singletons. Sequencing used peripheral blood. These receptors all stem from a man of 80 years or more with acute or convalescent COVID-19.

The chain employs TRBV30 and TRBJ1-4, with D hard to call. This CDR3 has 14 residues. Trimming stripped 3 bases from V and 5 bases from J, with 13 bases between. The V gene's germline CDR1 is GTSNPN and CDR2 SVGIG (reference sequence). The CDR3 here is CAWRVGAENEKLFF. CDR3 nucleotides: TGTGCCTGGAGGGTCGGAGCAGAGAATGAAAAACTGTTTTTT.

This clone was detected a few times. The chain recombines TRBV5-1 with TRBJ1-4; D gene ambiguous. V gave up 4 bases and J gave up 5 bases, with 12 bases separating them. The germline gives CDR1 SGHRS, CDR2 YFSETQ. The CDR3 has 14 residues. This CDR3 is CASSTGAYNEKLFF. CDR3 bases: TGCGCCAGCAGCACGGGAGCCTACAATGAAAAACTGTTTTTT.

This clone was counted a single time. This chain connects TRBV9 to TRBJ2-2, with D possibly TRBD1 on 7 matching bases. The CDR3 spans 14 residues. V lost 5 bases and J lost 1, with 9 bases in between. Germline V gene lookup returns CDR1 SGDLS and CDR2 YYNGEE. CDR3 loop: CASRQGGNTGELFF. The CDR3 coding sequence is TGTGCCAGCAGGCAGGGGGGGAACACCGGGGAGCTGTTTTTT.

The CDR3 loop is CASSLVGTGAYNEQFF. The CDR3 DNA reads TGTGCCAGCAGCTTAGTTGGGACAGGTGCTTACAATGAGCAGTTCTTC. V gene TRBV7-2 combines with J gene TRBJ2-1; 8 bases agree with TRBD1. Germline lookup yields CDR1 SGHTA and CDR2 FQGNSA. J was trimmed by 4 bases and V by 1 base; bases with no gene match: 6. The CDR3 runs to 16 residues. Full variable domain (remainder filled in from reference TRBV7-2 and TRBJ2-1): GAGVSQSPSNKVTEKGKDVELRCDPISGHTALYWYRQSLGQGLEFLIYFQGNSAPDKSGLPSDRFSAERTGGSVSTLTIQRTQQEDSAVYLCASSLVGTGAYNEQFFGPGTRLTVL.

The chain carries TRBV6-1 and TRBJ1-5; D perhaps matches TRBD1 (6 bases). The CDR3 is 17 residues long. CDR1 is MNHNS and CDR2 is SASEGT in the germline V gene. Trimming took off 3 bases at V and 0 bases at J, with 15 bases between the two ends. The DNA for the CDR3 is TGTGCCAGCAGTGATCAAACAGGGCCCTATAGCAATCAGCCCCAGCATTTT. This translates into CASSDQTGPYSNQPQHF.

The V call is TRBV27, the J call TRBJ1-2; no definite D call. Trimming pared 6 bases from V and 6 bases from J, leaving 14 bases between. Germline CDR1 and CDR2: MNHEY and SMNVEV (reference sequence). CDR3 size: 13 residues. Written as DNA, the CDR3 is TGTGCCAGCAGGCAAACAGCTTCGAATGGCTACACCTTC. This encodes CASRQTASNGYTF.

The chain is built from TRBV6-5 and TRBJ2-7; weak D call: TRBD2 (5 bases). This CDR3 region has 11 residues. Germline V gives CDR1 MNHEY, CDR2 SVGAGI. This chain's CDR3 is CTAGSHDEQYF. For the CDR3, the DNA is TGTACTGCTGGGAGCCACGACGAGCAGTACTTC.

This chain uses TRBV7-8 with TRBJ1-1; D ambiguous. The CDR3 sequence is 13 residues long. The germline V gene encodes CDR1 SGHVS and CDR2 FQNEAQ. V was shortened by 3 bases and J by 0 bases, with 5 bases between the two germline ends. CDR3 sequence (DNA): TGTGCCAGCAGCTTCACAATGAACACTGAAGCTTTCTTT. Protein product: CASSFTMNTEAFF. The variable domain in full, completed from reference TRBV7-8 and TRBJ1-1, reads GAGVSQSPRYKVAKRGQDVALRCDPISGHVSLFWYQQALGQGPEFLTYFQNEAQLDKSGLPSDRFFAERPEGSVSTLKIQRTQQEDSAVYLCASSFTMNTEAFFGQGTRLTVV.

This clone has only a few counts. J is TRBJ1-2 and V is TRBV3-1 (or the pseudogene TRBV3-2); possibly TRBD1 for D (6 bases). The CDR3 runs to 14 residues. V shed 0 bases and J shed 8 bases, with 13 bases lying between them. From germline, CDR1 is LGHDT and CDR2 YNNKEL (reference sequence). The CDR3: CASSQDSGARGYTF. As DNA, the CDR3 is TGTGCCAGCAGCCAAGATTCAGGGGCGCGAGGCTACACCTTC.

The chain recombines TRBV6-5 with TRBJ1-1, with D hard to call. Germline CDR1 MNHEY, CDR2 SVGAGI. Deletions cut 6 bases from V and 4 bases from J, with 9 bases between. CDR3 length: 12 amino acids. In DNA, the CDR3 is TGTGCCAGCAGCCCGGGAAGCACTGAAGCTTTCTTT. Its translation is CASSPGSTEAFF.

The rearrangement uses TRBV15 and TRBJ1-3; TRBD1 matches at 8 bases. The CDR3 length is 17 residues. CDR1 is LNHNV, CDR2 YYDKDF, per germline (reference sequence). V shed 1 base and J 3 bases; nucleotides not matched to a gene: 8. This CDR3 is CATSRGHAGGIGNTIYF. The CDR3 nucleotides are TGTGCCACCAGCAGAGGTCATGCAGGGGGCATTGGAAACACCATATATTTT.

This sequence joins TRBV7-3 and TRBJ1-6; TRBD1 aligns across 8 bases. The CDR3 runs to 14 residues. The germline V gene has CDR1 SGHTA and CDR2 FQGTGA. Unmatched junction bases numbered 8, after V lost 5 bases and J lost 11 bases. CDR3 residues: CASSQAGGGAPLHF. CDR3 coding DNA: TGTGCCAGCAGCCAGGCAGGGGGCGGAGCACCCCTCCACTTT.

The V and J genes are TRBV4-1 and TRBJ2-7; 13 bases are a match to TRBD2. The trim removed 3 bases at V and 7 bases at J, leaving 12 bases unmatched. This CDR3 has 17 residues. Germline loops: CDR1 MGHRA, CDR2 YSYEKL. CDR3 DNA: TGCGCCAGCAGCCATTTATCCGGACTAGCGGGAGCAGGTGAGCAGTACTTC. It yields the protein CASSHLSGLAGAGEQYF.

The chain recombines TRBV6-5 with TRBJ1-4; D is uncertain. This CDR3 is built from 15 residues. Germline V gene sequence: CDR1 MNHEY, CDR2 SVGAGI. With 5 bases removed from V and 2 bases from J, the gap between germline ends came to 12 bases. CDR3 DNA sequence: TGTGCCAGCAGTAACCGAGGGAGGACTAATGAAAAACTGTTTTTT. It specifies CASSNRGRTNEKLFF.

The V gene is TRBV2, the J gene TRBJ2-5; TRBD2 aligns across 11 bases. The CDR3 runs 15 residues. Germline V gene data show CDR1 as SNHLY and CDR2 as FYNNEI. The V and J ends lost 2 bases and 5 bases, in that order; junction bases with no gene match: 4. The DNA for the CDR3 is TGTGCCAGCAGTGAAATGGGACTAGCGGTGGAGACCCAGTACTTC. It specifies CASSEMGLAVETQYF.

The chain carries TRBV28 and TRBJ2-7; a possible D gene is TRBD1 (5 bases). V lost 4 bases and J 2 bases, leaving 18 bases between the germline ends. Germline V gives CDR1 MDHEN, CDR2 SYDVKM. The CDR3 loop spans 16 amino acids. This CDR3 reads CASSSGPGPPPYEQYF. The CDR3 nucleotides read TGTGCCAGCAGTTCAGGGCCTGGACCGCCGCCCTACGAGCAGTACTTC. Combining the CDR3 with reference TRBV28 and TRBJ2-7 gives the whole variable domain DVKVTQSSRYLVKRTGEKVFLECVQDMDHENMFWYRQDPGLGLRLIYFSYDVKMKEKGDIPEGYSVSREKKERFSLILESASTNQTSMYLCASSSGPGPPPYEQYFGPGTRLTVT.

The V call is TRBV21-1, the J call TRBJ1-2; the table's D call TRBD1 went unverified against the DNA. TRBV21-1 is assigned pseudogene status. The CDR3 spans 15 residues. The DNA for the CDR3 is TGTGCCAGCAGCAAAGAGGGCAGGGGGAACTATGGCTACACCTTC. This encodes CASSKEGRGNYGYTF.

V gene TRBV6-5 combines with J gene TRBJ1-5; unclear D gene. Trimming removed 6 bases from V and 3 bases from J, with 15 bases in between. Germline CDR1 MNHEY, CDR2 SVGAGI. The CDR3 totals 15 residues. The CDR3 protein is CASSLSEGDNQPQHF. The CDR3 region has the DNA TGTGCCAGCAGCTTGTCAGAGGGTGACAATCAGCCCCAGCATTTT.

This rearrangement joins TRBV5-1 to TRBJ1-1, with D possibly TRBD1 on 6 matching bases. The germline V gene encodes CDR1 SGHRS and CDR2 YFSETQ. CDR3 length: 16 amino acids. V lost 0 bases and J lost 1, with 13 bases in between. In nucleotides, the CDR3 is TGCGCCAGCAGCTTGGGACCCGGACAGAGGAACACTGAAGCTTTCTTT. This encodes CASSLGPGQRNTEAFF.

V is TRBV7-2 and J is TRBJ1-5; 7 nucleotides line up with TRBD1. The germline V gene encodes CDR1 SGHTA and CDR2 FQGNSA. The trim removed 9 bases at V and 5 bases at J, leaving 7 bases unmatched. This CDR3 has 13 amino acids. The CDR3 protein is CASSGTEDQPQHF. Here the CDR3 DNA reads TGTGCCAGTAGTGGGACAGAGGATCAGCCCCAGCATTTT.

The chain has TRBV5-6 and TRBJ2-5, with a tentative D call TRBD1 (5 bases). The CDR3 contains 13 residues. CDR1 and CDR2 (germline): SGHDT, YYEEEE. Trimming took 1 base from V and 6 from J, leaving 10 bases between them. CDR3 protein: CASSLQGSQTQYF. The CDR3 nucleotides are TGTGCCAGCAGCTTGCAGGGTTCGCAGACCCAGTACTTC.

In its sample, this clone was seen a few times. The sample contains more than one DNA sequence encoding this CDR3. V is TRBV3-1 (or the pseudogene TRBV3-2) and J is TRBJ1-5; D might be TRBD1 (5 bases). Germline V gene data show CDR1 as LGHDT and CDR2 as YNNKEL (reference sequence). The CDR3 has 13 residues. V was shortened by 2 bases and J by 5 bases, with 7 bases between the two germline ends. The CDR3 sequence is CASSQSGDQPQHF. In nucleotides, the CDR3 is TGTGCCAGCAGCCAATCGGGGGATCAGCCCCAGCATTTT.

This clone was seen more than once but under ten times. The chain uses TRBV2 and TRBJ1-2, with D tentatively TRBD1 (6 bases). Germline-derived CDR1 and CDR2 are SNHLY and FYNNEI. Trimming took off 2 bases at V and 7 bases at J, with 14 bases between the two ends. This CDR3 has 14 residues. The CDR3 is CASSENQGWGGYTF. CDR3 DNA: TGTGCCAGCAGTGAAAACCAGGGGTGGGGTGGCTACACCTTC.

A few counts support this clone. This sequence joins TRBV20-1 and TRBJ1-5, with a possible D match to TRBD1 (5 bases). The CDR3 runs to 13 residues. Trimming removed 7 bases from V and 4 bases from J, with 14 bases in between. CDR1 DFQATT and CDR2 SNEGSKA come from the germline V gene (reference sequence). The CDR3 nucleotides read TGCAGTGTTAGTCAACAGGATAATCAGCCCCAGCATTTT. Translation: CSVSQQDNQPQHF.

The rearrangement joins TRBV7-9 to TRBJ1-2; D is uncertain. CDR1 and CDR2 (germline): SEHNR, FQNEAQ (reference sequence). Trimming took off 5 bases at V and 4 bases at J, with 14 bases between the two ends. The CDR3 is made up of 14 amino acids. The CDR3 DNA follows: TGTGCCAGCAGCCCCGCCTCGAGGGTCTATGGCTACACCTTC. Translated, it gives CASSPASRVYGYTF.

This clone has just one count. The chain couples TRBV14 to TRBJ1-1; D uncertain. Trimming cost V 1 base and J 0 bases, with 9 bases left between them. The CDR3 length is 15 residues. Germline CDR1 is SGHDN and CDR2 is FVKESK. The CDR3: CASSQATRVNTEAFF. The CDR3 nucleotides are TGTGCCAGCAGCCAAGCGACGAGGGTGAACACTGAAGCTTTCTTT.

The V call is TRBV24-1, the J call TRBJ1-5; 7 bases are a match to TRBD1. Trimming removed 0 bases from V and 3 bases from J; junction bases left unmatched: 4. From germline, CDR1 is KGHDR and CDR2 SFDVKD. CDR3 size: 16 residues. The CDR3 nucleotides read TGTGCCACCAGTGATTTGCCGGGGACAGCCAATCAGCCCCAGCATTTT. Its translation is CATSDLPGTANQPQHF.